What follows are 12 T cell receptor beta chains derived from one specimen sequenced in a study of breast tumors, draining lymph nodes, adjacent tissues. Breast cancer patients provided tissue from their axillary draining lymph nodes. Using its own MiXCR run on the multiplex PCR reads, TCRdb lists one record per CDR3 protein. Of about 230,000 distinct CDR3 sequences listed, about 30% are singletons. The sample comprised axillary lymph node tissue. These TCRs come from a female donor with breast cancer. Some clones in this sample may be carry-over from other donors' samples.

This clonotype was detected many times. The chain has TRBV19 and TRBJ2-7, with D perhaps TRBD2 (6 bases). With 4 bases removed from V and 3 bases from J, the gap between germline ends came to 25 bases. CDR1 LNHDA and CDR2 SQIVND come from the germline V gene (reference sequence). The CDR3 extends over 18 amino acids. The CDR3 coding sequence is TGTGCCAGTAGTAAGAGAGAAACCGGGACTCGAGGGCGCTACGAGCAGTACTTC. As protein: CASSKRETGTRGRYEQYF.

The sample holds many counts of this clonotype. The V and J genes are TRBV7-8 and TRBJ2-7; D is perhaps TRBD1 (6 bases). Deletions cut 5 bases from V and 3 bases from J, with 11 bases between. The germline CDR1 and CDR2 sequences are SGHVS and FQNEAQ. The CDR3 sequence is 13 residues long. CDR3 sequence (DNA): TGTGCCAGCAGCCGGGACACCCTCTACGAGCAGTACTTC. It yields the protein CASSRDTLYEQYF.

This clonotype was counted at least ten times. This may be a read error, as it is one base from a much larger clone. The V gene is TRBV7-2, the J gene TRBJ2-5; D assignment may be TRBD1 or TRBD2 (5 bases each). Germline values: CDR1 SGHTA, CDR2 FQGNSA. This CDR3 has 15 residues. The CDR3 DNA reads as TGTGCCAGCAGCTTACAGTTTGGGGTTGGTGGGACCCAGCACTTC. It encodes CASSLQFGVGGTQHF.

This clonotype was found many times. The chain combines TRBV5-1 with TRBJ2-7; the D gene is possibly TRBD2 (5 bases). This CDR3 spans 14 amino acids. The V gene's germline CDR1 is SGHRS and CDR2 YFSETQ. The V end lost 0 bases, the J end lost 5 bases, and 12 bases lay between the germline ends. This CDR3 reads CASSLGGSNDEQYF. Here the CDR3 DNA reads TGCGCCAGCAGCTTGGGAGGGAGTAACGACGAGCAGTACTTC.

In this sample, this clonotype turned up many times. This chain's CDR3 is CASSLSSGRSYEQYF. The CDR3 DNA sequence: TGTGCCAGCAGCCTCAGTAGCGGGAGATCCTACGAGCAGTACTTC. This chain uses TRBV9 with TRBJ2-7; 9 nucleotides match TRBD2. The CDR3 extends over 15 amino acids. J lost 1 base, V lost 4 bases, and 6 bases had no gene match. CDR1 is SGDLS and CDR2 is YYNGEE in the germline V gene. Complete variable domain (other parts from reference TRBV9 and TRBJ2-7): DSGVTQTPKHLITATGQRVTLRCSPRSGDLSVYWYQQSLDQGLQFLIQYYNGEERAKGNILERFSAQQFPDLHSELNLSSLELGDSALYFCASSLSSGRSYEQYFGPGTRLTVT.

The sample holds many counts of this clonotype. The V and J genes are TRBV2 and TRBJ1-2; unclear D gene. This CDR3 contains 10 residues. Trimming removed 7 bases from V and 4 bases from J, with 4 bases in between. From germline, CDR1 is SNHLY and CDR2 FYNNEI. CDR3 nucleotide sequence: TGTGCCAGCATGTTCTATGGCTACACCTTC. Protein: CASMFYGYTF.

This clonotype was recorded many times. The chain joins TRBV15 to TRBJ2-5; D remains ambiguous. CDR1 LNHNV and CDR2 YYDKDF come from the germline V gene (reference sequence). The CDR3 is 12 residues long. V lost 0 bases and J 4 bases, leaving 3 bases between the germline ends. In nucleotides, the CDR3 is TGTGCCACCAGCAGAGATAGAGAGACCCAGTACTTC. It yields the protein CATSRDRETQYF.

This clonotype occurred many times. J is TRBJ2-5 and V is TRBV19; tentative D call: TRBD2 (5 bases). This CDR3 region has 15 residues. CDR1 and CDR2 from the germline V gene are LNHDA and SQIVND (reference sequence). Trimming cost V 1 base and J 5 bases, with 14 bases left between them. The CDR3 DNA reads as TGTGCCAGTAGTATAGGGGGTCGCAGAGGGGAGACCCAGTACTTC. Amino acids: CASSIGGRRGETQYF.

This sequence joins TRBV12-3 or TRBV12-4 and TRBJ1-2; possibly TRBD1 for D (6 bases). The CDR3 runs to 12 residues. V was clipped by 6 bases and J by 12 bases, with 17 bases between them. The CDR3 sequence: CASSVQGSGNTF. The CDR3 DNA reads TGTGCCAGCAGCGTACAGGGCTCTGGAAACACCTTC.

This sequence joins TRBV11-2 and TRBJ1-5; no definite D call. The CDR3 sequence is 21 residues long. Trimming took off 1 base at V and 2 bases at J, with 27 bases between the two ends. The V gene's germline CDR1 is SGHAT and CDR2 FQNNGV. DNA for the CDR3: TGTGCCAGCAGCTTAGGGACTAGCGGGAGGCACCAACTTGAGGGCAATCAGCCCCAGCATTTT. It translates to CASSLGTSGRHQLEGNQPQHF.

Remarks on this clonotype: Compared with germline, one end of the junction differs, possibly owing to a read error. The rearrangement links TRBV9 to TRBJ2-1; tentatively, D is TRBD1 (6 bases). The CDR3 contains 14 residues. Germline assignment: CDR1 SGDLS and CDR2 YYNGEE. The CDR3 region has the DNA TGTGCCAGCAGTAGGACCCTGAGGGACAATGAGCAGTCCTTC. It specifies CASSRTLRDNEQSF.

This clonotype was counted ten times or more. The chain recombines TRBV28 with TRBJ2-2, with D unclear. The V gene's germline CDR1 is MDHEN and CDR2 SYDVKM. This CDR3 has 13 amino acids. The V and J ends lost 2 bases and 7 bases respectively, with 8 bases between them. The CDR3 spells CASSLEFDGELFF. The CDR3 DNA follows: TGTGCCAGCAGTTTAGAGTTTGACGGGGAGCTGTTTTTT.